The 24 T cell receptor beta chains below come from one sample, sequenced in a study of T cell clonality in common variable immunodeficiency. Sequenced by immunoSEQ multiplex PCR; TCRdb stores in-frame clones only, minus some. This sample carries about 74,000 clones, none of them present only once. Specimen: peripheral blood mononuclear cells. These receptors all come from a person between 18 and 75 years old in good health.

This clone came up many times. The read terminates 3 residues before the CDR3 end, so the remaining end is supplied by the germline J gene. The J gene is TRBJ2-1, the V gene TRBV12-3 or TRBV12-4; TRBD1 might be the D (6 bases). Trimming left V 5 bases short and J 8 bases short, with 16 bases between. This CDR3 comprises 14 residues. The sequenced CDR3 bases are TGTGCCAGCAGTGGGGGCTACACTCTGGATGAG. It encodes CASSGGYTLDE. The full CDR3 protein reads CASSGGYTLDEQFF.

This clone was picked up a small number of times. A read error may explain this, as a much larger clone is one base away. The read terminates 3 residues before the CDR3 end, so the remaining end is supplied by the germline J gene. This chain joins TRBV19 and TRBJ1-2; unclear D gene. The CDR3 is 15 amino acids. Germline CDR1 reads LNHDA; CDR2 reads SQIVND (reference sequence). Trimming shortened V by 0 bases and J by 4 bases, and 12 bases separated the two germline ends. The CDR3 sequence is CASSIERSPTYGYTF. The covered CDR3 bases are TGTGCCAGTAGTATAGAGCGCTCACCAACCTATGGC.

This clone was recorded at least ten times. The read falls 3 residues short of the CDR3 end, and the missing part is taken from the germline J gene. V gene TRBV7-8 combines with J gene TRBJ2-3, with a weak D call TRBD1 (6 bases). Trimming removed 5 bases at V and 2 bases at J, with 11 bases between. Per the germline V gene, CDR1 is SGHVS and CDR2 is FQNEAQ. The CDR3 runs to 14 residues. Here the CDR3 reads CASSPGHHTDTQYF. The DNA read from the CDR3 is TGTGCCAGCAGCCCGGGACACCACACAGATACG.

This clone was counted at least ten times. The observed sequence ends 3 residues before the CDR3 terminus, with the missing tail filled in from the germline J gene. The chain carries TRBV24-1 and TRBJ2-7, with TRBD2 matching 9 bases. The CDR3 runs 15 residues. The V gene's germline CDR1 is KGHDR and CDR2 SFDVKD. The junction had 4 bases not matched to a gene; V was cut back by 2 bases and J by 3 bases. The CDR3 bases that were read are TGTGCCACCAGTGATTGGCGGGAGGGCGGCTACGAG. Its translation is CATSDWREGGYE. The full CDR3 protein reads CATSDWREGGYEQYF.

The table lists this clone with many counts. The sequenced fragment ends 3 residues before the CDR3 boundary, so the rest is inferred from the germline J gene. This chain joins TRBV12-3 or TRBV12-4 and TRBJ2-1; TRBD2 is a possible D gene (5 bases). V was shortened by 6 bases and J by 9 bases, with 15 bases between the two germline ends. This CDR3 has 13 residues. The sequenced part of the CDR3 DNA is TGTGCCAGCAGCCTCGGGCTAGCCTTTGAG. Translating it yields CASSLGLAFE. The entire CDR3 sequence reads CASSLGLAFEQFF.

This clone was seen at least ten times. Sequencing ends 3 residues short of the CDR3 end; the germline J gene provides the rest. The chain recombines TRBV20-1 with TRBJ2-7, with TRBD2 matching over 12 bases. V trimming: 0 bases; J trimming: 5 bases; junction bases outside the gene matches: 5. CDR3 size: 15 residues. Germline V gene lookup returns CDR1 DFQATT and CDR2 SNEGSKA (reference sequence). The CDR3 is CSARDPSGRADEQYF. The DNA read from the CDR3 is TGCAGTGCTAGAGATCCTAGCGGGAGGGCCGACGAG.

This clone was seen more than once but under ten times. The read terminates 3 residues before the CDR3 end, so the remaining end is supplied by the germline J gene. The chain links TRBV20-1 to TRBJ1-5; weak D call: TRBD1 (6 bases). The germline V gene has CDR1 DFQATT and CDR2 SNEGSKA (reference sequence). The germline V and J ends were trimmed by 1 base and 3 bases, with 10 bases remaining between them. The CDR3 consists of 14 residues. CDR3 DNA (partial): TGCAGTGCTAGAGGGACAGCTAACAATCAGCCC. Translated, it gives CSARGTANNQP. The complete CDR3 sequence is CSARGTANNQPQHF.

This clone has at least ten counts. The read halts 3 residues ahead of the CDR3 end, with the missing end drawn from the germline J gene. This chain uses TRBV7-2 with TRBJ2-7; the match to TRBD1 covers 7 bases. V lost 4 bases and J lost 3; bases outside the gene matches: 6. CDR3 length equals 14 residues. Germline assignment: CDR1 SGHTA and CDR2 FQGNSA. CDR3 residues: CASSSNRGGYEQYF. The covered CDR3 bases are TGTGCCAGCAGCTCCAACAGGGGCGGCTACGAG.

This clone was seen a handful of times. The observed sequence ends 3 residues before the CDR3 terminus, with the missing tail filled in from the germline J gene. The chain joins TRBV30 to TRBJ2-1; 7 nucleotides agree with TRBD2. V lost 5 bases to trimming and J lost 4 bases; unmatched junction nucleotides: 11. The CDR3 sequence is 15 residues long. Germline V gene lookup returns CDR1 GTSNPN and CDR2 SVGIG (reference sequence). The chain's CDR3 is CAWGLGAGAYNEQFF. The part of the CDR3 DNA that was read is TGTGCCTGGGGCCTCGGTGCGGGAGCATACAATGAG.

This clone showed up many times. The read falls 3 residues short of the CDR3 end, and the missing part is taken from the germline J gene. This rearrangement joins TRBV28 to TRBJ1-5; TRBD1 matches at 7 bases. V shed 5 bases and J 7 bases; nucleotides not matched to a gene: 8. In germline, CDR1 is MDHEN, CDR2 SYDVKM. The length of the CDR3 is 14 residues. CDR3 protein: CASSPGQVGQPQHF. CDR3 DNA, as far as it was read: TGTGCCAGCAGTCCAGGACAGGTAGGGCAGCCC.

This clone appeared many times. The read terminates 3 residues ahead of where the CDR3 ends, so the germline J gene completes it. The chain is built from TRBV18 and TRBJ2-2; TRBD1 matches 8 bases. With V trimmed by 6 bases and J by 7 bases, 4 bases remained unmatched. This CDR3 region has 13 residues. Germline values: CDR1 KGHSH, CDR2 LQKENI. The DNA read from the CDR3 is TGTGCCAGCTCCCGGACAGGGAGCGGGGAG. Amino acids: CASSRTGSGE. The whole CDR3 protein reads CASSRTGSGELFF.

This clone has a handful of counts. Coverage ceases 3 residues before the CDR3 finishes, and the germline J gene fills in the end. This chain connects TRBV25-1 to TRBJ2-1; 15 positions agree with TRBD2. Looked up from germline, CDR1 is MGHDK and CDR2 is SYGVNS. The CDR3 totals 18 residues. Trimming cost V 1 base and J 4 bases; bases outside gene matches: 5. CDR3 protein: CASSESTGLAGGYNEQFF. The part of the CDR3 DNA that was read is TGTGCCAGCAGTGAATCCACTGGACTAGCGGGAGGGTACAATGAG.

This clone was seen at least ten times. The read terminates 3 residues before the CDR3 end, so the remaining end is supplied by the germline J gene. The chain combines TRBV5-4 with TRBJ2-3; 10 positions match TRBD1. The V segment lost 1 base and the J segment 1 base; nucleotides outside the gene matches: 3. The germline V gene encodes CDR1 SGHNT and CDR2 YYREEE (reference sequence). This CDR3 contains 16 residues. The CDR3 sequence is CASSLRTGGRTDTQYF. CDR3 bases read: TGTGCCAGCAGCTTGCGGACAGGGGGACGCACAGATACG.

This clone appeared many times. With the read ending 3 residues before the CDR3 end, the germline J gene is used to fill in that end. The gene calls are TRBV4-2 and TRBJ2-7; 9 nucleotides line up with TRBD2. In germline, CDR1 is LGHNA, CDR2 YNFKEQ. V gave up 4 bases and J gave up 3 bases; unmatched junction bases: 25. The CDR3 is 21 amino acids. The sequenced CDR3 bases are TGTGCCAGCAGCCCTAGAGAACCTGGGGGTAGCGGGAGTCACCGGATCTACGAG. The encoded protein is CASSPREPGGSGSHRIYE. The whole CDR3 region reads CASSPREPGGSGSHRIYEQYF.

This clone was observed many times. The CDR3 spells CASSPPVGTGEAFF. CDR3 bases read: TGTGCCAGCAGCCCCCCCGTGGGGACAGGAGAA. The V and J genes are TRBV5-6 and TRBJ1-1, with 8 nucleotides matching TRBD1. The CDR3 extends 3 residues past the end of the read, so its final part is completed from the germline J gene. Germline V CDR1 and CDR2: SGHDT, YYEEEE. This CDR3 is 14 amino acids long. Variable domain in full (rest from reference TRBV5-6 and TRBJ1-1): DAGVTQSPTHLIKTRGQQVTLRCSPKSGHDTVSWYQQALGQGPQFIFQYYEEEERQRGNFPDRFSGHQFPNYSSELNVNALLLGDSALYLCASSPPVGTGEAFFGQGTRLTVV.

This clone has ten or more counts. The missing CDR3 end, 3 residues past where the read stops, is filled in from the germline J gene. V and J are TRBV28 and TRBJ1-4; tentatively, D is TRBD1 (5 bases). Germline assignment: CDR1 MDHEN and CDR2 SYDVKM. V lost 7 bases and J 0 bases, leaving 24 bases between the germline ends. The CDR3 sequence is 19 residues long. CDR3 bases read: TGTGCCAGCACCCCTTATTCGGCGGGGGTAGTGCCAACTAATGAAAAA. Translation gives CASTPYSAGVVPTNEK. In full, the CDR3 is CASTPYSAGVVPTNEKLFF.

This clone was detected ten times or more. One junction end does not reproduce the germline sequence, and a read error may be involved. The read comes to an end 3 residues before the CDR3 does, leaving the germline J gene to fill in the end. V and J are TRBV4-2 and TRBJ1-2; the D is unclear. The CDR3 runs to 17 residues. Germline assignment: CDR1 LGHNA and CDR2 YNFKEQ. The CDR3 reads CASSQETTLRWSYGYTF. The sequenced CDR3 bases are TGCGCCAGCAGCCAAGAGACGACACTTCGATGGAGCTATGGC.

This clone was found many times. Read data end 3 residues before the CDR3 end; the end is taken from the germline J gene. The rearrangement joins TRBV30 to TRBJ1-1; tentative D call: TRBD1 (6 bases). V dropped 2 bases and J dropped 3 bases, with 10 bases sitting between them. The CDR3 length is 13 residues. The germline V gene has CDR1 GTSNPN and CDR2 SVGIG (reference sequence). CDR3 DNA (partial): TGTGCCTGGAGTTTTTGGGGGCACACTGAA. This sequence encodes CAWSFWGHTE. The full CDR3 is CAWSFWGHTEAFF.

This clone occurred a few times. The read falls 3 residues short of the CDR3 end, and the missing part is taken from the germline J gene. V usage is TRBV6-2 or TRBV6-3 and J usage is TRBJ1-5, with a possible D match to TRBD1 (6 bases). The CDR3 consists of 16 residues. Germline V gene sequence: CDR1 MNHEY, CDR2 SVGEGT. Trimming pared 6 bases from V and 3 bases from J, leaving 18 bases between. CDR3 sequence: CASRGVLGGPNQPQHF. CDR3 DNA (partial): TGTGCCAGCAGGGGCGTTCTGGGGGGGCCCAATCAGCCC.

The sample holds a few counts of this clone. The missing CDR3 end, 3 residues past where the read stops, is filled in from the germline J gene. The chain is built from TRBV5-5 and TRBJ2-7; the match to TRBD2 covers 8 bases. Per the germline V gene, CDR1 is SGHKS and CDR2 is YYEKEE (reference sequence). The length of the CDR3 is 14 residues. Trimming removed 0 bases from V and 5 bases from J; junction bases left unmatched: 4. The CDR3 DNA, read in part, is TGTGCCAGCAGCTTGGAACTAGCGGCAGACGAG. Protein sequence: CASSLELAADE. The CDR3 reads in full as CASSLELAADEQYF. The full variable domain, with the rest looked up from reference TRBV5-5 and TRBJ2-7, is DAGVTQSPTHLIKTRGQQVTLRCSPISGHKSVSWYQQVLGQGPQFIFQYYEKEERGRGNFPDRFSARQFPNYSSELNVNALLLGDSALYLCASSLELAADEQYFGPGTRLTVT.

This clone was detected many times. With the read ending 3 residues before the CDR3 end, the germline J gene is used to fill in that end. The chain couples TRBV7-9 to TRBJ2-5; perhaps TRBD1 as D (7 bases). CDR3 length: 15 residues. V gave up 0 bases and J gave up 5 bases, with 13 bases separating them. Germline-derived CDR1 and CDR2 are SEHNR and FQNEAQ (reference sequence). CDR3 region: CASSLAAGGGETQYF. The DNA read from the CDR3 is TGTGCCAGCAGCTTAGCAGCAGGGGGAGGCGAGACC.

There are many counts of this clone. The CDR3 goes on 3 residues after the read ends, and that part is filled in from the germline J gene. This chain links TRBV7-2 with TRBJ2-6, with TRBD1 identical over 7 bases. The V segment lost 4 bases and the J segment 10 bases; nucleotides outside the gene matches: 7. This CDR3 contains 14 residues. The germline V gene has CDR1 SGHTA and CDR2 FQGNSA. The chain's CDR3 is CASSSRQGRNVLTF. The DNA read from the CDR3 is TGTGCCAGCAGCTCCCGACAGGGCAGGAACGTC.

This clone occurred many times. Sequence at one end of the junction differs from germline and may be a read error. Read data end 3 residues before the CDR3 end; the end is taken from the germline J gene. V is TRBV4-2 and J is TRBJ1-3; unclear D gene. From germline, CDR1 is LGHNA and CDR2 YNFKEQ. This CDR3 spans 11 amino acids. The DNA read from the CDR3 is TGCGCCAGCAGCCCCGGGAACACC. Translated, it gives CASSPGNT. The whole CDR3 protein is CASSPGNTIYF.

This clone came up many times. The chain's CDR3 is CASSEARRTPGTEAFF. The sequenced part of the CDR3 DNA is TGTGCCAGCAGTGAAGCCCGGCGGACCCCGGGGACTGAA. The chain carries TRBV6-1 and TRBJ1-1; D unresolved. The read finishes 3 residues shy of the CDR3 end, and the germline J gene is used to complete it. Germline V gives CDR1 MNHNS, CDR2 SASEGT. The V end lost 0 bases, the J end lost 5 bases, and 16 bases lay between the germline ends. The CDR3 length is 16 residues.